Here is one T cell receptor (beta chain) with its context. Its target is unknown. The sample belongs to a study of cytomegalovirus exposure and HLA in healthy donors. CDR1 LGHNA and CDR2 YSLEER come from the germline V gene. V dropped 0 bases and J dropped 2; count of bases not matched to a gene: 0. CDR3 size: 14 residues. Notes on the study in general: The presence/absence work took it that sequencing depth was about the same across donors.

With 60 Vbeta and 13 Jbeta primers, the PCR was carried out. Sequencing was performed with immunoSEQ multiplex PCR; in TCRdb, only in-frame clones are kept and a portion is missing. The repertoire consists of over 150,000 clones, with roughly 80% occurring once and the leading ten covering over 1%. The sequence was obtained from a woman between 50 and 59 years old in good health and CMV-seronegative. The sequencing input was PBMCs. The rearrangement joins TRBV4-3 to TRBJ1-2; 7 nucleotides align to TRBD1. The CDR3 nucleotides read TGCGCCAGCAGCCAAGACAGGGGGAACTATGGCTACACCTTC. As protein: CASSQDRGNYGYTF.